This T cell receptor beta chain was sequenced for a study of OX40 agonist ivuxolimab in advanced cancers. As for the study in general: Previous treatment with anti-PD-1, anti-PD-L1 or anti-CTLA-4 therapy was allowed; 40% had received some. Findings and caveats of the study: Expansion of clones was among the lowest in partial responders at 0.1-3.0 mg/kg. The authors did not determine the antigen specificity of the expanded peripheral T cells.

This CDR3 has 15 amino acids. CDR1 and CDR2 (germline): SGHNT, YYREEE (reference sequence). Trimming pared 0 bases from V and 0 bases from J, leaving 7 bases between. As for this clone: Its specificity is unknown.

Profiled with immunoSEQ multiplex PCR; TCRdb holds only in-frame clones, not every one. The table has about 69,000 clones, 90% to 95% seen once. The chain uses TRBV5-4 and TRBJ1-5, with unresolved D. The receptor was isolated from an adult with an advanced solid tumor such as melanoma, head and neck, liver or kidney cancer. The sequenced sample was CD4+ or CD8+ T cells sorted from blood, obtained in a trial of the OX40 agonist ivuxolimab. The CDR3 sequence: CASSLEQCSNQPQHF. For the CDR3, the DNA is TGTGCCAGCAGCTTGGAACAGTGTAGCAATCAGCCCCAGCATTTT.